The next 19 T cell receptor beta chains were all read from a single sample in a study of chemoradiotherapy in HPV16-positive cancers. The data were produced by immunoSEQ multiplex PCR, yet TCRdb's version contains in-frame clones alone and is incomplete. The sample lists more than 9,500 clones; around 89% were seen once. This specimen was collected from a patient who underwent chemoradiotherapy. The receptors originated from a human donor with HPV-associated anogenital cancer.

The CDR3 loop reads CASSLKVTGSTDTQYF. The CDR3, as DNA: TGTGCCAGCAGCTTAAAGGTGACAGGGAGCACAGATACGCAGTATTTT. The chain couples TRBV7-9 to TRBJ2-3; 7 bases map to TRBD1. The trim removed 2 bases at V and 0 bases at J, leaving 5 bases unmatched. The CDR3 runs 16 residues. CDR1 and CDR2 (germline): SEHNR, FQNEAQ (reference sequence).

The V and J genes are TRBV6-4 and TRBJ2-7, with D maybe TRBD2 (6 bases). This CDR3 is 15 amino acids long. The V end was cut by 2 bases, the J end by 2 bases, with 13 bases between. CDR1 MRHNA and CDR2 SNTAGT come from the germline V gene. This CDR3 reads CASSDGIRGTYEQYF. For the CDR3, the DNA is TGTGCCAGCAGTGACGGCATTCGCGGGACCTACGAGCAGTACTTC.

V and J are TRBV29-1 and TRBJ2-3; unclear D gene. Germline CDR1 SQVTM, CDR2 ANQGSEA. The germline V and J ends were trimmed by 5 bases and 1 base, with 7 bases remaining between them. This CDR3 has 12 amino acids. As DNA, the CDR3 is TGCAGCGTTCGAATTGGCACAGATACGCAGTATTTT. Amino acid sequence: CSVRIGTDTQYF.

The table lists this clone with a count of one. This chain links TRBV12-5 with TRBJ2-1; the match to TRBD2 covers 8 bases. The CDR3 has 15 residues. Germline V lookup: CDR1 LGHNT, CDR2 FRNRAP. The ends lost 1 base at V and 7 bases at J; junction bases unmatched: 6. This CDR3 is CASGLGLAPENEQFF. CDR3 nucleotide sequence: TGTGCTAGTGGTTTGGGACTAGCGCCGGAAAATGAGCAGTTCTTC.

This rearrangement joins TRBV7-9 to TRBJ2-5, with D perhaps TRBD2 (6 bases). This CDR3 is built from 15 residues. Trimming stripped 4 bases from V and 5 bases from J, with 17 bases between. From germline, CDR1 is SEHNR and CDR2 FQNEAQ (reference sequence). The CDR3 loop reads CASSYSPGERETQYF. For the CDR3, the DNA is TGTGCCAGCAGCTATTCTCCGGGGGAAAGGGAGACCCAGTACTTC.

The chain joins TRBV25-1 to TRBJ2-7; D remains ambiguous. Trimming removed 3 bases at V and 3 bases at J, with 6 bases between. This CDR3 region has 12 residues. Germline V gene data show CDR1 as MGHDK and CDR2 as SYGVNS. The CDR3 DNA is TGTGCCAGCAGTGATACGATCTACGAGCAGTACTTC. This encodes CASSDTIYEQYF.

This sequence joins TRBV13 and TRBJ2-3; TRBD1 is a possible D gene (6 bases). Germline CDR1 and CDR2: PRHDT and FYEKMQ (reference sequence). This CDR3 has 16 amino acids. V lost 0 bases to trimming and J lost 4 bases, with 14 bases between them. The CDR3 sequence is CASSLGAPGGSDTQYF. CDR3 coding DNA: TGTGCCAGCAGCTTAGGCGCGCCTGGGGGCTCAGATACGCAGTATTTT.

This chain links TRBV19 with TRBJ2-1, with D perhaps being TRBD1 or TRBD2 (5 bases each). The germline gives CDR1 LNHDA, CDR2 SQIVND (reference sequence). The CDR3 loop spans 14 amino acids. V was clipped by 3 bases and J by 7 bases, with 13 bases between them. The CDR3 is CASSMGDLSNEQFF. CDR3 in DNA: TGTGCCAGTAGTATGGGGGACCTCAGTAATGAGCAGTTCTTC.

The rearrangement uses TRBV10-2 and TRBJ2-1; perhaps TRBD2 as D (6 bases). Deletions cut 4 bases from V and 9 bases from J, with 13 bases between. Per the germline V gene, CDR1 is WSHSY and CDR2 is SAAADI. The CDR3 is 13 amino acids. The CDR3 bases are TGCGCCAGCAGTGGCGGGGAGTTAAGTGAGCAGTTCTTC. Translation gives CASSGGELSEQFF.

The rearrangement joins TRBV6-1 to TRBJ1-5; 9 nucleotides match TRBD1. V lost 4 bases to trimming and J lost 2 bases; unmatched junction nucleotides: 9. This CDR3 has 17 amino acids. Germline loops: CDR1 MNHNS, CDR2 SASEGT. In DNA, the CDR3 is TGTGCCAGCAGTGGTTCCGGGACAGGGATGGGCAATCAGCCCCAGCATTTT. This sequence encodes CASSGSGTGMGNQPQHF.

This clone is a singleton in its sample. This chain uses TRBV10-3 with TRBJ1-2; tentatively, D is TRBD1 (6 bases). The CDR3 sequence is 15 residues long. Germline assignment: CDR1 ENHRY and CDR2 SYGVKD. The ends were cut back, 4 bases at V and 3 bases at J, with 15 bases in the middle. The CDR3: CAISGTGSEDYGYTF. CDR3 DNA sequence: TGTGCCATCAGTGGAACAGGGTCGGAGGACTATGGCTACACCTTC.

V usage is TRBV7-9 and J usage is TRBJ1-2; D may be TRBD1 (5 bases). Germline V gives CDR1 SEHNR, CDR2 FQNEAQ (reference sequence). Deletions cut 3 bases from V and 12 bases from J, with 14 bases between. This CDR3 has 12 residues. The CDR3 bases are TGTGCCAGCAGCTTCACCCCACAGGATCACACCTTC. It yields the protein CASSFTPQDHTF.

The chain recombines TRBV9 with TRBJ1-2; TRBD1 might be the D (5 bases). This CDR3 spans 15 amino acids. The germline V gene encodes CDR1 SGDLS and CDR2 YYNGEE. V lost 0 bases and J 8 bases, leaving 17 bases between the germline ends. The CDR3 spells CASSVEGGRAKGYTF. CDR3 DNA: TGTGCCAGCAGCGTAGAAGGCGGCAGGGCTAAGGGCTACACCTTC.

The CDR3 bases are TGTGCCAGCACCCCAGGGAGGGAGCCGGAGACCCAGTACTTC. Its protein product is CASTPGREPETQYF. This chain links TRBV7-8 with TRBJ2-5; TRBD2 agrees at 7 bases. This CDR3 spans 14 amino acids. The germline CDR1 and CDR2 sequences are SGHVS and FQNEAQ. Losses at the gene ends were 7 bases for V and 5 bases for J; bases not matched to a gene: 10. The whole variable domain, remainder taken from reference TRBV7-8 and TRBJ2-5, is GAGVSQSPRYKVAKRGQDVALRCDPISGHVSLFWYQQALGQGPEFLTYFQNEAQLDKSGLPSDRFFAERPEGSVSTLKIQRTQQEDSAVYLCASTPGREPETQYFGPGTRLLVL.

The V call is TRBV14, the J call TRBJ2-1; D is perhaps TRBD2 (5 bases). This CDR3 has 12 residues. Germline CDR1 SGHDN, CDR2 FVKESK. Trimming stripped 5 bases from V and 8 bases from J, with 10 bases between. This CDR3 reads CASSELSDEQFF. The DNA for the CDR3 is TGTGCCAGCAGCGAGCTTAGCGATGAGCAGTTCTTC.

V and J are TRBV28 and TRBJ2-1; no clear D. The length of the CDR3 is 12 residues. Germline V gives CDR1 MDHEN, CDR2 SYDVKM. Trimming took 6 bases from V and 4 from J, leaving 7 bases between them. The DNA for the CDR3 is TGTGCCAGCAGAGAATCTTACAATGAGCAGTTCTTC. Protein: CASRESYNEQFF.

The chain recombines TRBV9 with TRBJ2-7, with D uncertain. The length of the CDR3 is 14 residues. From germline, CDR1 is SGDLS and CDR2 YYNGEE. Trimming took 0 bases from V and 1 from J, leaving 8 bases between them. CDR3 loop: CASSVEGLSYEQYF. CDR3 bases: TGTGCCAGCAGCGTAGAGGGCCTATCCTACGAGCAGTACTTC.

The chain uses TRBV6-1 and TRBJ1-1, with a possible D match to TRBD1 (5 bases). Germline-derived CDR1 and CDR2 are MNHNS and SASEGT. Trimming shortened V by 3 bases and J by 3 bases, and 17 bases separated the two germline ends. The CDR3 has 16 residues. CDR3: CASSDPRGDSYTEAFF. CDR3 bases: TGTGCCAGCAGTGACCCTCGGGGCGACAGTTACACTGAAGCTTTCTTT.

The table lists this clone with a count of one. The J gene is TRBJ2-7, the V gene TRBV6-1, with 8 bases that match TRBD1. V lost 1 base to trimming and J lost 1 base; unmatched junction nucleotides: 3. The CDR3 is 15 residues long. Germline V gives CDR1 MNHNS, CDR2 SASEGT. The CDR3, as DNA: TGTGCCAGCAGTGAAGGGGGGACAGGTTCCTACGAGCAGTACTTC. It is translated as CASSEGGTGSYEQYF.